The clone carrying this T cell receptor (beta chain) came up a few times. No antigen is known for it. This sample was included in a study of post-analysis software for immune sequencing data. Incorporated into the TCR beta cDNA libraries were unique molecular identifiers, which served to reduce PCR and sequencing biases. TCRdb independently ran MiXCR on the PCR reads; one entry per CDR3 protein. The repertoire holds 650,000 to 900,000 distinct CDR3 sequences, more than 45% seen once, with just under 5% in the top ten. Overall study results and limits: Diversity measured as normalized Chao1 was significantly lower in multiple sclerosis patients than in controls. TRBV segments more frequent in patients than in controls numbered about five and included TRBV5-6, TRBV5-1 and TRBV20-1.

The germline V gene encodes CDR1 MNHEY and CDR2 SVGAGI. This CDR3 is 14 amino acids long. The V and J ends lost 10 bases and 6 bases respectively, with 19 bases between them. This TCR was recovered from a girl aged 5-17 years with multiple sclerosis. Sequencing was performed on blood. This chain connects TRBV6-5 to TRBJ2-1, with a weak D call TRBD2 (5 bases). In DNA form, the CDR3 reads TGTGCCACCCACCGCGACTACCGAAGCAATGAGCAGTTCTTC. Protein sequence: CATHRDYRSNEQFF.